This TCR beta chain was captured by sequencing in a study of chemoradiotherapy in HPV16-positive cancers. Study conclusions and caveats: The functional HPV-specific definition rests on just a couple of HPV16-positive patients. HPV-responsive T-cell expansion during chemoradiotherapy was linked to improved recurrence-free survival in HPV16-positive patients. Non-HPV-specific T cells did not expand in tumors during treatment, whereas candidate HPV-specific clones and E7-related motifs did.

The assay was immunoSEQ multiplex PCR, and TCRdb's table has in-frame clones only and misses some. The sample lists around 13,000 clones; about three quarters were seen once. To note about this clone: The antigen is not known.

V was clipped by 5 bases and J by 8 bases, with 13 bases between them. The CDR3 has 13 residues. Germline CDR1 reads LNHDA; CDR2 reads SQIVND (reference sequence). The TCR comes from a human donor with HPV-associated anogenital cancer. The sample was acquired from a patient who underwent chemoradiotherapy. The V call is TRBV19, the J call TRBJ2-1, with D perhaps matching TRBD1 (6 bases). CDR3 sequence: CASSPRTAHEQFF. As DNA, the CDR3 is TGTGCCAGTAGTCCGAGGACAGCACATGAGCAGTTCTTC.